A single TCR beta chain is shown here with its context. This sample is drawn from a study of blood T cell repertoires in COVID-19. Turning to the study itself: COVID-19 samples, acute and convalescent, were from the United States, Italy and Spain.

Authors' analysis steps: Reference gene primer amplification gave estimated nucleated cell counts. TCRdb's table, derived via immunoSEQ multiplex PCR, lists solely in-frame clones and lacks some. The V and J calls and clone size come from that table; D and trimming were worked out from the DNA. The table includes 110,000 or so clones, about 79% detected once. Germline CDR1 reads MDHEN; CDR2 reads SYDVKM. V was cut by 6 bases and J by 2 bases, with 17 bases left in between. The CDR3 runs 15 residues. Source material: peripheral blood. V usage is TRBV28 and J usage is TRBJ2-7; tentatively, D is TRBD1 (6 bases). The TCR sequence derives from a woman of 80 years or more with active or convalescent COVID-19. Here the CDR3 DNA reads TGTGCCAGCAGCAACAGGGTATCTCTGACCTACGAGCAGTACTTC. Protein: CASSNRVSLTYEQYF.